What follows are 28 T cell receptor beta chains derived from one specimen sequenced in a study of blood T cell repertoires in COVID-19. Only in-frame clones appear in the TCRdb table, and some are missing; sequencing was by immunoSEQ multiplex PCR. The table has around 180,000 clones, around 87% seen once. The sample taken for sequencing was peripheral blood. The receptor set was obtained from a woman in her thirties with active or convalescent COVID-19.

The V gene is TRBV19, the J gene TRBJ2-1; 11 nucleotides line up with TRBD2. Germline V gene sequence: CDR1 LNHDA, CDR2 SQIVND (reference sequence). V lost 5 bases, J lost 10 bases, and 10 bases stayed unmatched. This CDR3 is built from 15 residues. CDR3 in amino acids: CASSVTTSGTLEQFF. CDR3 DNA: TGTGCCAGTAGTGTAACGACTAGCGGGACCTTGGAGCAGTTCTTC.

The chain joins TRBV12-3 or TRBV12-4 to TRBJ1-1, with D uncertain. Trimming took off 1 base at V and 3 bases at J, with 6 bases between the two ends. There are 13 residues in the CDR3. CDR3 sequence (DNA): TGTGCCAGCAGTTTAGTTGAGGACACTGAAGCTTTCTTT. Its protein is CASSLVEDTEAFF.

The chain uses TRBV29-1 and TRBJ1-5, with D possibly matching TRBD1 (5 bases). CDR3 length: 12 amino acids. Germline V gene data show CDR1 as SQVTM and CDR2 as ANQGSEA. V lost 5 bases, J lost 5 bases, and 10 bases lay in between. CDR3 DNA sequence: TGCAGCGTTCGGACGGGGGATCAGCCCCAGCATTTT. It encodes CSVRTGDQPQHF.

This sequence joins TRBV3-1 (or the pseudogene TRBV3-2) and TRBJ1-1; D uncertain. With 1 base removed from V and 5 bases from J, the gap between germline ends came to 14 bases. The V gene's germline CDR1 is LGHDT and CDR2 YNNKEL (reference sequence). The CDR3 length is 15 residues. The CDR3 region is CASSQGTTTETEAFF. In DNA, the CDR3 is TGTGCCAGCAGCCAAGGTACTACGACCGAGACTGAAGCTTTCTTT.

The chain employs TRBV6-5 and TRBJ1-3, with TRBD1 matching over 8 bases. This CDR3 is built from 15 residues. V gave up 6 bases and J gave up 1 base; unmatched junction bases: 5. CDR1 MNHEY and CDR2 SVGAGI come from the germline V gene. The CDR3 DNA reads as TGTGCCAGCAGCAGAACAGGGGGATCTGGAAACACCATATATTTT. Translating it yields CASSRTGGSGNTIYF.

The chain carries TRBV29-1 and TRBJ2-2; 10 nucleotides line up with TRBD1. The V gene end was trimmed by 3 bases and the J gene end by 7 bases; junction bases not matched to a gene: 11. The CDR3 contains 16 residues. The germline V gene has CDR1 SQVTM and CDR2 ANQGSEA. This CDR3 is CSVEGADRGHRGELFF. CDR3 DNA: TGCAGCGTTGAGGGGGCCGACAGGGGGCACCGCGGGGAGCTGTTTTTT.

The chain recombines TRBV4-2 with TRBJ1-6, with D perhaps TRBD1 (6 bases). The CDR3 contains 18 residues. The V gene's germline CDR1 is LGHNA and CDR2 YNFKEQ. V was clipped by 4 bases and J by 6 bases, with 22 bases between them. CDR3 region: CASSRAPGTLDINSPLHF. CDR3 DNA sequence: TGTGCCAGCAGCCGGGCTCCCGGGACACTTGATATTAATTCACCCCTCCACTTT.

CDR3 sequence: CASSFSTGGGQPQHF. CDR3 sequence (DNA): TGTGCCAGCAGTTTCTCAACGGGAGGCGGTCAGCCCCAGCATTTT. The rearrangement links TRBV28 to TRBJ1-5; the D is unclear. CDR3 length equals 15 residues. V was pared by 3 bases and J by 6 bases, with 15 bases between. Germline CDR1 and CDR2: MDHEN and SYDVKM.

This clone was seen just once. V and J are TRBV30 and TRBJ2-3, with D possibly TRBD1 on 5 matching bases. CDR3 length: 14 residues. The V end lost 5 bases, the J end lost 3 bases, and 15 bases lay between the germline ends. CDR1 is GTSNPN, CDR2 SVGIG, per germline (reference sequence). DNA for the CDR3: TGTGCCTGGGGAGTTGGGGCGCAGACAGATACGCAGTATTTT. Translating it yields CAWGVGAQTDTQYF.

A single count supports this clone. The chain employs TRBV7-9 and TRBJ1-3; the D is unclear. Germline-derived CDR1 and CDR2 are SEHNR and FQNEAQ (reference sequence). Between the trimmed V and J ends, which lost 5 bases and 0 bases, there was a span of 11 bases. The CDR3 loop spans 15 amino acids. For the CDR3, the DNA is TGTGCCAGCAGCCGTGACTTAAGCTCTGGAAACACCATATATTTT. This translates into CASSRDLSSGNTIYF.

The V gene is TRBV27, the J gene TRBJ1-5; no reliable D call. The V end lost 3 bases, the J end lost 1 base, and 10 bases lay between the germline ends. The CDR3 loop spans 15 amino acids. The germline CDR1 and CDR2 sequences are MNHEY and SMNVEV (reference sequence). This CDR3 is CASSFGGGSNQPQHF. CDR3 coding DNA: TGTGCCAGCAGTTTCGGCGGAGGGAGCAATCAGCCCCAGCATTTT.

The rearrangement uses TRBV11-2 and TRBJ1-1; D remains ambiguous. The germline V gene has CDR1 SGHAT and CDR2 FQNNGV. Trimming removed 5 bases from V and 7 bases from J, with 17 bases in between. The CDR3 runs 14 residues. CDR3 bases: TGTGCCAGCAGCCCGATCCTAGGAAGAGGTGAAGCTTTCTTT. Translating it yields CASSPILGRGEAFF.

DNA of the CDR3: TGTGCCACCAGCAGAGATTTCGGGGGGACAGGGGACACCGGGGAGCTGTTTTTT. The encoded protein is CATSRDFGGTGDTGELFF. This chain joins TRBV15 and TRBJ2-2; 10 bases line up with TRBD1. V dropped 0 bases and J dropped 3; count of bases not matched to a gene: 7. This CDR3 has 18 residues. CDR1 is LNHNV and CDR2 is YYDKDF in the germline V gene (reference sequence).

The CDR3: CASSPQGSEQYF. CDR3 nucleotide sequence: TGTGCCAGCAGTCCGCAGGGTTCCGAGCAGTACTTC. The chain carries TRBV27 and TRBJ2-7; D possibly corresponds to TRBD1 (5 bases). Per germline, CDR1 MNHEY and CDR2 SMNVEV (reference sequence). The CDR3 loop spans 12 amino acids. V was clipped by 5 bases and J by 6 bases, with 11 bases between them.

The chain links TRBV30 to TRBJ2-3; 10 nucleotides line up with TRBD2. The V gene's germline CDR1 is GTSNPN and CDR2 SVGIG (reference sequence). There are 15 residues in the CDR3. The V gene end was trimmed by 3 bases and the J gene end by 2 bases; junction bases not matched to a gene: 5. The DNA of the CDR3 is TGTGCCTGGAGCGCCCTAGCGGGGGACACAGATACGCAGTATTTT. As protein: CAWSALAGDTDTQYF.

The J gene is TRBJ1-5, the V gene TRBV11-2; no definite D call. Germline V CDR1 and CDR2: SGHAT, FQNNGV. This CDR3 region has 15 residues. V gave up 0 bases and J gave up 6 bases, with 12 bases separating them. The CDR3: CASSLDPSGAQPQHF. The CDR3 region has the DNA TGTGCCAGCAGCTTAGATCCCTCAGGTGCTCAGCCCCAGCATTTT.

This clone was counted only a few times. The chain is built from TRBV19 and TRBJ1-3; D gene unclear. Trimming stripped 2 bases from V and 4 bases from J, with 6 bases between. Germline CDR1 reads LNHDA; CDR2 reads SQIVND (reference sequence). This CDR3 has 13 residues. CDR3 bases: TGTGCCAGTAGTATACGTCCCGGAAACACCATATATTTT. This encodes CASSIRPGNTIYF.

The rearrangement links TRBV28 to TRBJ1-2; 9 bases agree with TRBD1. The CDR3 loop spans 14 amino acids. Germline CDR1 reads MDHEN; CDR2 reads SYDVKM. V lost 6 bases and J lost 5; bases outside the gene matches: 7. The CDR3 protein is CASSRTGVSYGYTF. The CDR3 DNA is TGTGCCAGCAGCAGGACAGGGGTCTCATATGGCTACACCTTC.

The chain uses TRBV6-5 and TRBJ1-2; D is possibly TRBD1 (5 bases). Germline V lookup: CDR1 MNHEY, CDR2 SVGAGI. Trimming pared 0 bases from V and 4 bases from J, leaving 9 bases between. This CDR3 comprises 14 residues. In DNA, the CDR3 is TGTGCCAGCAGTTACTCGGGGCAGGGCTATGGCTACACCTTC. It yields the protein CASSYSGQGYGYTF.

The CDR3 is CASSSNRGDHYGYTF. The DNA for the CDR3 is TGCGCCAGCAGCTCTAACAGGGGTGATCACTATGGCTACACCTTC. The V call is TRBV5-1, the J call TRBJ1-2, with 7 bases that match TRBD1. Trimming took 3 bases from V and 3 from J; bases not matched to a gene: 8. In germline, CDR1 is SGHRS, CDR2 YFSETQ. CDR3 size: 15 residues.

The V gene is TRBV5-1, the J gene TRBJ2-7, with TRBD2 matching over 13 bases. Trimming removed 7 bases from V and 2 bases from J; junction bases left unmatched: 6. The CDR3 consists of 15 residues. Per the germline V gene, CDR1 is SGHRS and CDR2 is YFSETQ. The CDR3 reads CASHKGLAGAYEQYF. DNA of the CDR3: TGCGCCAGCCACAAAGGACTAGCGGGGGCCTACGAGCAGTACTTC.

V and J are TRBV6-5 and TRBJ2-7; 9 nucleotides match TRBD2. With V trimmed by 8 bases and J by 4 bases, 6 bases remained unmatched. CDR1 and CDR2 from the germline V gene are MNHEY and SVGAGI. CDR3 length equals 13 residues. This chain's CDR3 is CASRSGGRYEQYF. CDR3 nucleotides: TGTGCCAGCCGCAGCGGGGGGCGTTACGAGCAGTACTTC.

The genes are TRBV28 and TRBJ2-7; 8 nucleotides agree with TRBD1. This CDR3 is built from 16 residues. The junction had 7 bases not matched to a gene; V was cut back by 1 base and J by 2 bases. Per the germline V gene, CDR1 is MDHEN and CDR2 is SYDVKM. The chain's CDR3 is CASSLLTGETPYEQYF. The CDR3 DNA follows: TGTGCCAGCAGTTTATTGACAGGGGAAACGCCCTACGAGCAGTACTTC.

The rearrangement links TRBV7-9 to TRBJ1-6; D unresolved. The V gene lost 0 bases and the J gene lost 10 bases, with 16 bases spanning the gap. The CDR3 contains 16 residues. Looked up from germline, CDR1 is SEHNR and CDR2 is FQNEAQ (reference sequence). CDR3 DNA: TGTGCCAGCAGCTTAGCGCTAGGGATGGAGGAGTCACCCCTCCACTTT. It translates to CASSLALGMEESPLHF.

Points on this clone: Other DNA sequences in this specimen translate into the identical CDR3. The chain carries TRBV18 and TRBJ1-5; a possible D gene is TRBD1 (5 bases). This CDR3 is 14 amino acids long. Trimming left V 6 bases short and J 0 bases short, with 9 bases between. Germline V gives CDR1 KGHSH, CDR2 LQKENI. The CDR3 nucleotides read TGTGCCAGCTCCTCAGGGTATAGCAATCAGCCCCAGCATTTT. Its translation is CASSSGYSNQPQHF.

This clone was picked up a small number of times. The CDR3 reads CASSSLSGEQYF. Here the CDR3 DNA reads TGTGCCAGCAGCTCCCTCTCCGGTGAGCAGTACTTC. V and J are TRBV5-6 and TRBJ2-7, with unresolved D. Germline V gives CDR1 SGHDT, CDR2 YYEEEE. This CDR3 contains 12 residues. V was clipped by 3 bases and J by 7 bases, with 11 bases between them. Full variable domain (outside the CDR3, taken from reference TRBV5-6 and TRBJ2-7): DAGVTQSPTHLIKTRGQQVTLRCSPKSGHDTVSWYQQALGQGPQFIFQYYEEEERQRGNFPDRFSGHQFPNYSSELNVNALLLGDSALYLCASSSLSGEQYFGPGTRLTVT.

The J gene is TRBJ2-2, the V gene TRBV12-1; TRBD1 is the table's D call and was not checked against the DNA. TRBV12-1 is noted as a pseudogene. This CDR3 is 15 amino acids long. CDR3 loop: CASGHRGRSTGELFF. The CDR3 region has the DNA TGTGCCAGCGGTCACAGGGGGCGAAGCACCGGGGAGCTGTTTTTT.

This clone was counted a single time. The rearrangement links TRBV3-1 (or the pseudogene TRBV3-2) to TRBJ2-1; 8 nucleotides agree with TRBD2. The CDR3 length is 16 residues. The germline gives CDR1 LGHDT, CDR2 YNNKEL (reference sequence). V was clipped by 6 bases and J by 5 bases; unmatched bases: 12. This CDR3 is CASSPVGGGPHNEQFF. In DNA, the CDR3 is TGTGCCAGCAGTCCTGTCGGGGGGGGACCACACAATGAGCAGTTCTTC.